This T cell receptor beta chain was documented in a study of molecular identifiers for immune sequencing clone quantification. General study findings and limits: Highly expanded clones may be undercounted when identical TCR molecules share barcodes. Beyond 20 RNA copies, clones held over 97% of effector molecules, compared with under 1% in naive cells.

Germline values: CDR1 MNHNY, CDR2 SVGAGI (reference sequence). The J segment lost 3 bases and the V segment lost 5 bases, leaving 10 bases of the junction unmatched. CDR3 length: 18 residues. Listed TCR primers and previously described methods were used for bulk TCR libraries. TCRdb fed the PCR reads into MiXCR, producing one record per CDR3 protein. The sample yields about 510,000 distinct CDR3 sequences, about a quarter seen once. In regard to this clonotype: The antigen is undetermined.

The rearrangement uses TRBV6-6 and TRBJ2-7; 16 positions match TRBD2. The specimen sequenced was naive CD8+ T cells from blood, with Jurkat cell RNA spiked in. Regarding subset: FACS-sorted CD8+CD4-CCR7+CD45RA+ naive T cells. The source is a human donor in good health. Some libraries in this study had Jurkat cell RNA spiked in. The CDR3 sequence: CASSTDWGLAGGYYEQYF. CDR3 DNA: TGTGCCAGCAGTACAGATTGGGGACTAGCGGGAGGGTACTACGAGCAGTACTTC.